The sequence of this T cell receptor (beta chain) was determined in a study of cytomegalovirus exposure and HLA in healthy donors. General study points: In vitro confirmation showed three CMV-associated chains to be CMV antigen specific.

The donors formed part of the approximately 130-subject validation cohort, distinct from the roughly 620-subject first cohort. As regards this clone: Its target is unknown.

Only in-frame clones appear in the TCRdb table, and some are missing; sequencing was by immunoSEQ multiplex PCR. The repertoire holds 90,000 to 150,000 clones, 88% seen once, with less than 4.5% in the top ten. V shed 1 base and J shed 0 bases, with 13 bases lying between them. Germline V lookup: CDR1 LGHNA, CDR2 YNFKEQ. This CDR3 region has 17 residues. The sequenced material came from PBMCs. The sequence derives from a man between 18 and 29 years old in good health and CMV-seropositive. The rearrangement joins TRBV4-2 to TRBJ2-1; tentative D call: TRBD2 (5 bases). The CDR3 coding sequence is TGTGCCAGCAGCCAAGTGATGGCTAGCAGCTCCTACAATGAGCAGTTCTTC. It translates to CASSQVMASSSYNEQFF.